This T cell receptor (beta chain) was sequenced during a study of blood T cell repertoires in COVID-19. Study in general: The samples span acute and convalescent COVID-19 from the United States, Italy and Spain. Nucleic acid was either cDNA or gDNA, and it came from T cells, B-cell-depleted T cells, or PBMCs.

Original handling: Reference gene primer amplification yielded estimated nucleated cell counts. Clones were read by immunoSEQ multiplex PCR, and TCRdb kept only the in-frame ones, dropping some. D and trimming come from the DNA, and the V and J calls and clone size come from that table. The table includes some 220,000 clones, approximately 83% detected once. Trimming cost V 4 bases and J 1 base, with 10 bases left between them. The germline V gene has CDR1 MGHRA and CDR2 YSYEKL. This CDR3 is 14 amino acids long. Sample: peripheral blood. This receptor was obtained from a human donor in a cohort sampled during active COVID-19. The rearrangement links TRBV4-1 to TRBJ1-1, with a possible D match to TRBD1 (5 bases). The chain's CDR3 is CASSPRTPNTEAFF. The CDR3 nucleotides are TGCGCCAGCAGCCCCCGGACACCGAACACTGAAGCTTTCTTT.